Ten or more counts support the clone carrying this T cell receptor (beta chain). No antigen is known for it. The CDR3 end shows no conserved phenylalanine or tryptophan, and so a read error is likely. The limits of the CDR3 on the DNA are not certain, so only TCRdb's listed CDR3 is given. This sample is part of a study of Graves' ophthalmopathy and Graves' hyperthyroidism. From RNA, the CDR3 regions of TCR beta chains were amplified and sequenced. HTBI primers were used in a first-round RT-PCR, which preceded a second-round multiplex PCR. A single record per CDR3 protein comes from TCRdb applying MiXCR to the multiplex PCR reads. Of hundreds of thousands of distinct CDR3 sequences in the sample, under 25% were seen once. Germline lookup yields CDR1 DFQATT and CDR2 SNEGSKA (reference sequence). A total of 12 residues make up the CDR3, ends included. Calling hyperthyroidism stable required that no ophthalmopathy show up within 18 months of follow-up. Hyperthyroidism patients, all newly diagnosed, had under 2 months' duration and ages of 18 to 65. The starting material, approximately 10 ml of fresh peripheral blood, provided the PBMCs.

Study observations and caveats: In blood, most expanded thyroid clonotypes above 0.001 frequency were also detected.

The chain is built from TRBV20-1 and TRBJ1-2; the D call TRBD1 from the table was never checked on the DNA. The TCR sequence derives from a woman under 30 with stable Graves' hyperthyroidism. Material for sequencing was peripheral blood. CDR3 residues: CSALAGTTGPTA.